This TCR beta chain was obtained from a study of neurological immune-mediated disorders (dated by TCRdb to the late 2010s). Looking at the study overall: Among the approximately 35 multiple sclerosis patients, relapsing-remitting MS accounted for around 30 and secondary progressive MS accounted for 3. The 106 TCR-beta libraries covered PBMC samples along with longitudinal samples, technical triplicates, and paired sorted CD4+ and CD8+ T-cell subsets. Using UMI-based sequencing, the study compared peripheral blood TCR-beta repertoires from patients with HTLV-I-associated myelopathy (HAM/TSP), patients with multiple sclerosis, and healthy controls. The cohort comprised 68 subjects: approximately 15 HAM/TSP patients, around 34 multiple sclerosis patients and 20 or so healthy controls. Findings and caveats that apply to the study as a whole: No identical CDR3 amino acid sequences were found to be shared among expanded clones across subjects, suggesting that TCR-beta repertoires were private in all groups. Phylogenetic analysis grouped repertoires from 18 of 34 MS patients into a cluster of related CDR3 sequences, suggesting a possible repertoire-level signature. No association of the MS cluster with clinical or MRI features was observed, and the need for larger cohorts was stated by the authors. The highest TCR clonal expansion was observed in HAM/TSP patients, whereas the lowest was observed in MS patients, even when compared with healthy controls.

Judged by its sample share, this clonotype qualifies as medium-sized (0.01 to 0.1%). The target of this receptor is not known. No clone much larger than this one lies a single base away; base qualities are absent. Unsorted PBMC libraries were generated from 2 million PBMCs stored in RNAlater at -80 °C until RNA extraction. The multiple sclerosis patients were enrolled in a US clinical protocol that evaluated disease progression with magnetic resonance imaging. Peripheral blood was subjected to Ficoll-Hypaque density gradient centrifugation to isolate PBMCs, which were then cryopreserved in liquid nitrogen. cDNA was synthesized by template-switch 5'RACE using a primer with a 10-nucleotide random unique molecular identifier that tagged each TCR transcript. Each sequencing run produced over 160 million TCR-beta sequences covering 15-18 subjects. Total RNA was extracted with the RNeasy kit. The KAPA Real-time Library Amplification kit was used to amplify TCR-beta VDJ regions with primers for the TCR constant region and the 5'RACE anchor. A first PCR added sample indexes and Illumina adaptors, after which a second PCR increased the library yield. After purification with Ampure beads, the TCR product of roughly 650 bp was size-selected on a 2% E-gel SizeSelection system. Library quality was checked on a Bioanalyzer, concentration was measured with Qubit, and libraries were quantified with the Kapa Library Quantification kit before pooling. Paired-end 2 x 150 bp sequencing of the libraries was performed on an Illumina HiSeq 2500. To increase sequence diversity, about 25-30% phiX was spiked into each library pool. The paper's data handling went like this. The UMI-based MiGEC pipeline processed quality-filtered reads and removed over 80% of raw TCR sequences during error correction. VDJ genes were aligned to IMGT germline references, and each clonotype was defined by a unique CDR3 amino acid sequence together with V-J genes. VDJtools evaluated clonal expansion, Shannon diversity and CDR3 relatedness (CalcPairwiseDistances, ClusterSamples); CLCbio workbench built phylogenetic trees. Expanded clones were defined as having at least 8 unique UMIs, based on coefficient-of-variation modelling across technical triplicates. The public reads were reprocessed in TCRdb via fastp at Q25 and MiXCR, keeping in-frame beta chains. A single entry per CDR3 protein holds the most common genes and DNA from its merged rows. For this entry, the V and J calls and clone size follow TCRdb and not the study's own pipeline. This sample has about 95,000 distinct CDR3 sequences in its table, and roughly 4% of those were observed once. The top ten clonotypes cover around 6% of the sample.

The TCR originated in a woman aged 18-29 years with multiple sclerosis. Source material: PBMCs.

The DNA sequence is given as TGCAGTGCTAGGGGTGGGGGGGAGGTAGATACGCAGTATTTT. This gives the protein CSARGGGEVDTQYF. The sequence joins TRBV20-1 to TRBJ2-3, with 7 bases aligning to TRBD2. In the germline V gene (reference sequence), CDR1 corresponds to DFQATT and CDR2 to SNEGSKA. Trimming removed 3 bases from V and 5 bases from J; the gene matches leave 8 bases unexplained. The CDR3 runs 14 amino acids, cysteine and phenylalanine included. The entry retains the CDR3 DNA only, 42 bases that are in frame from base 1.